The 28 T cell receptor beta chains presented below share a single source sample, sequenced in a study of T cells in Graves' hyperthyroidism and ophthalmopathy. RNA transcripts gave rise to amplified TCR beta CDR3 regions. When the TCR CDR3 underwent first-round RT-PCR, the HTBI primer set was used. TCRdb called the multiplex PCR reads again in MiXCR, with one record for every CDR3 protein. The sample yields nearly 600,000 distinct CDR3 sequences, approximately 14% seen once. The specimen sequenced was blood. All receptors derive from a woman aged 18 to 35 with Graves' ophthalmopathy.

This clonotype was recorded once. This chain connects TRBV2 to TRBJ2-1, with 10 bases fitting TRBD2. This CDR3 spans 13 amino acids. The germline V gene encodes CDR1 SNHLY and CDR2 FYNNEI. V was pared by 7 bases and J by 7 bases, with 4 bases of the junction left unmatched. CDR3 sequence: CASMASGGNEQFF. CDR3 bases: TGTGCCAGCATGGCTAGCGGGGGAAATGAGCAGTTCTTC.

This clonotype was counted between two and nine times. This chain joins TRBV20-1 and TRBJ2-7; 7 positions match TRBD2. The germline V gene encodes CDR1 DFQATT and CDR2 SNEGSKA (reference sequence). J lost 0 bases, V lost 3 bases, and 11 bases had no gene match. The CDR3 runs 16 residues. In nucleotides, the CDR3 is TGCAGTGCTAGCCGAGATTTAAGGACTAGCTCCTACGAGCAGTACTTC. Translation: CSASRDLRTSSYEQYF.

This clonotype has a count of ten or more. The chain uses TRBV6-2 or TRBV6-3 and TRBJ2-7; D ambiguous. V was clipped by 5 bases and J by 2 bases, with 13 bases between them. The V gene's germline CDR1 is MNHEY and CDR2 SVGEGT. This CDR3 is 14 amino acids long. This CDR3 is CASSGFPSTYEQYF. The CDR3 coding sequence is TGTGCCAGCAGTGGATTTCCTTCCACCTACGAGCAGTACTTC.

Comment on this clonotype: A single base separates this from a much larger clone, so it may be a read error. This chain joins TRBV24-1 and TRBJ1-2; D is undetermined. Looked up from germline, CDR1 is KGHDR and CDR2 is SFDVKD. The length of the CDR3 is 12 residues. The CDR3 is CATSVGSYGHTF. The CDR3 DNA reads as TGTGCCACCAGTGTAGGCAGCTATGGCCACACCTTC.

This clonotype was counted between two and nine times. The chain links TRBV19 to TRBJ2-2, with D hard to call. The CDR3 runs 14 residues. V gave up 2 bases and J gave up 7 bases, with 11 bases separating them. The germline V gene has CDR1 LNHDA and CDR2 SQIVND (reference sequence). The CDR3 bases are TGTGCCAGTAGTATACAGCTAGTGGTCGGGGAGCTGTTTTTT. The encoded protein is CASSIQLVVGELFF.

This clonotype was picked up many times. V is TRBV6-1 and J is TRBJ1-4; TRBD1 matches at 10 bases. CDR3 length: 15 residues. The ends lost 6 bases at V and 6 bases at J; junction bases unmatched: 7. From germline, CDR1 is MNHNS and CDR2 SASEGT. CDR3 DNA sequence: TGTGCCAGCAGGGACCCCGGGACAGGGGATGAAAAACTGTTTTTT. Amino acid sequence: CASRDPGTGDEKLFF.

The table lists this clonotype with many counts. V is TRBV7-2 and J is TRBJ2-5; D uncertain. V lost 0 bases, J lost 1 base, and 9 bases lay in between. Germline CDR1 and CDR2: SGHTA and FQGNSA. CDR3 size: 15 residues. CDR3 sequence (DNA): TGTGCCAGCAGCTTAGCGGCACAATCCCAAGAGACCCAGTACTTC. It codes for CASSLAAQSQETQYF.

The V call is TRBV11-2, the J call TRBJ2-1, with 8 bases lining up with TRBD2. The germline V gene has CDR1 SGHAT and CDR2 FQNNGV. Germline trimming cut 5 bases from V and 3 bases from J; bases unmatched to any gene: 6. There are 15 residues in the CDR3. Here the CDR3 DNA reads TGTGCCAGCAGCCCCGGGACTAGGGTCTACAATGAGCAGTTCTTC. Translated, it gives CASSPGTRVYNEQFF. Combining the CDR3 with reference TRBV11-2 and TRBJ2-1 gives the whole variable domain EAGVAQSPRYKIIEKRQSVAFWCNPISGHATLYWYQQILGQGPKLLIQFQNNGVVDDSQLPKDRFSAERLKGVDSTLKIQPAKLEDSAVYLCASSPGTRVYNEQFFGPGTRLTVL.

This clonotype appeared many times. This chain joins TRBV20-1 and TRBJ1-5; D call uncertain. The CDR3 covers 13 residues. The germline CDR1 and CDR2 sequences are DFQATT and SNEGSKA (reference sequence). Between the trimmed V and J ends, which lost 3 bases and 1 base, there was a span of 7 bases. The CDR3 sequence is CSASSVSNQPQHF. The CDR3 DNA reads TGCAGTGCTAGTAGTGTAAGCAATCAGCCCCAGCATTTT.

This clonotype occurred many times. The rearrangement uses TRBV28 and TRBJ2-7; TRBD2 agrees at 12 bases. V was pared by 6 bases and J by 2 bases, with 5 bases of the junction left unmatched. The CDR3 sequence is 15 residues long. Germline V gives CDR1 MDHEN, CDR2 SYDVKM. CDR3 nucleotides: TGTGCCAGCAGAGATCTAGCGGGAGGGGCCTACGAGCAGTACTTC. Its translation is CASRDLAGGAYEQYF.

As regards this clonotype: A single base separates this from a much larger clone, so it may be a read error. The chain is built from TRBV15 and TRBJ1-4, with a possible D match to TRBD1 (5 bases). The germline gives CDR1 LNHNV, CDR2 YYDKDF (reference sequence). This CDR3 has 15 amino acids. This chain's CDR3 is CATSRDFPGNEQLFF. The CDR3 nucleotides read TGTGCCACCAGCAGAGATTTCCCAGGGAATGAACAACTGTTTTTT.

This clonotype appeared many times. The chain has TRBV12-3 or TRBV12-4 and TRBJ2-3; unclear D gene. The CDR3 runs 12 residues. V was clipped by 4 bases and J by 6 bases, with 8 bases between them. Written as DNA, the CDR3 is TGTGCCAGCAGTTCGGATCCCGATACGCAGTATTTT. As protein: CASSSDPDTQYF.

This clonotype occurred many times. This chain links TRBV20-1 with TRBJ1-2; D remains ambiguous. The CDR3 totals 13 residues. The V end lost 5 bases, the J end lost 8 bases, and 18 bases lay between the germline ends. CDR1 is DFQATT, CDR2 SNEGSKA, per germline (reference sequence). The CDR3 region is CSAVHHDSAGYTF. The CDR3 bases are TGCAGTGCTGTACACCACGACTCTGCGGGCTACACCTTC.

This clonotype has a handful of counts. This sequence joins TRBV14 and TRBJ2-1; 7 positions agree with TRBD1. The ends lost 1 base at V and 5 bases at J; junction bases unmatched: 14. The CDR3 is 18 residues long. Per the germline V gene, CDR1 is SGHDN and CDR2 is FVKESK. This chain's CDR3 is CASSQGPSEDRADNEQFF. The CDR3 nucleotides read TGTGCCAGCAGCCAAGGCCCTTCCGAAGACAGGGCGGACAATGAGCAGTTCTTC.

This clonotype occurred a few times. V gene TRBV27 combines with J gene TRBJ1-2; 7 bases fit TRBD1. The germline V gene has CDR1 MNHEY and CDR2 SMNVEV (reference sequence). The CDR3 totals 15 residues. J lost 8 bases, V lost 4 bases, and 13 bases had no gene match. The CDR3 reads CASSSPYRRGKGYTF. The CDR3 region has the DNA TGTGCCAGCAGTTCCCCCTATCGCAGGGGGAAGGGCTACACCTTC.

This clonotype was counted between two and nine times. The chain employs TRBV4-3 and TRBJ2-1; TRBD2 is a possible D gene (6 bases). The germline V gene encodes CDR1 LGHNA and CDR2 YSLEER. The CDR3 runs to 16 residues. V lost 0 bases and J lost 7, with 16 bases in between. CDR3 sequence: CASSQDADYALNEQFF. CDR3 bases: TGCGCCAGCAGCCAAGACGCGGACTACGCGTTAAATGAGCAGTTCTTC.

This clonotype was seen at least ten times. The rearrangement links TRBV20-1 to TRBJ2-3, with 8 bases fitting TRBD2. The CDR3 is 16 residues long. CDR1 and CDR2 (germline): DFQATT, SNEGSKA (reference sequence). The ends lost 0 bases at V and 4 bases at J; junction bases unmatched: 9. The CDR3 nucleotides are TGCAGTGCTAGAGAGGACGGCGGGAGGATGCCAGATACGCAGTATTTT. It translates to CSAREDGGRMPDTQYF.

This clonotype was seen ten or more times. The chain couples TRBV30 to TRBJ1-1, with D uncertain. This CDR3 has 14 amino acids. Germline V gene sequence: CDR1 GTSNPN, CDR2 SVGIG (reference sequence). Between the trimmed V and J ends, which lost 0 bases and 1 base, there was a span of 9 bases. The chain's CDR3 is CAWSVPSWNTEAFF. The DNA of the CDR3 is TGTGCCTGGAGTGTACCGAGTTGGAACACTGAAGCTTTCTTT. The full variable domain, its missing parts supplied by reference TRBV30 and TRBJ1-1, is SQTIHQWPATLVQPVGSPLSLECTVEGTSNPNLYWYRQAAGRGLQLLFYSVGIGQISSEVPQNLSASRPQDRQFILSSKKLLLSDSGFYLCAWSVPSWNTEAFFGQGTRLTVV.

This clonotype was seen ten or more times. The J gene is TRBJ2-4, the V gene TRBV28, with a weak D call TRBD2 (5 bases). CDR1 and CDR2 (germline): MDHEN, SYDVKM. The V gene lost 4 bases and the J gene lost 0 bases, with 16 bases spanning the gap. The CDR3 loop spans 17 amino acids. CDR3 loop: CASSSSKGGGAKNIQYF. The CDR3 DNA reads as TGTGCCAGCAGTTCTAGTAAGGGCGGAGGAGCCAAAAACATTCAGTACTTC.

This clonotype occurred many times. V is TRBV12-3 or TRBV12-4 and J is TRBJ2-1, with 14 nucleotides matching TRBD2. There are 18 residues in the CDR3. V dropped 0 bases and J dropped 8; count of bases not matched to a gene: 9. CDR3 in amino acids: CASSLARRLAGGPHEQFF. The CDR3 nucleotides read TGTGCCAGCAGTTTAGCTCGCCGACTAGCGGGAGGGCCCCATGAGCAGTTCTTC.

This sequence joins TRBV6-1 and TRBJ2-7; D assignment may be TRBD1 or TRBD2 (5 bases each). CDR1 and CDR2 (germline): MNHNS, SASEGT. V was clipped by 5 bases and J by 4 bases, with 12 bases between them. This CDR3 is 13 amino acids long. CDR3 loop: CASSPEGKYEQYF. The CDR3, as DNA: TGTGCCAGCAGTCCAGAGGGGAAGTACGAGCAGTACTTC.

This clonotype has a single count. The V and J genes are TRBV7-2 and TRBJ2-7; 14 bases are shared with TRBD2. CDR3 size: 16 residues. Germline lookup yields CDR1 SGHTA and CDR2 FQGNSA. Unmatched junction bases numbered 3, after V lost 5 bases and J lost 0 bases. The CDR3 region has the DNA TGTGCCAGCAGCATCGGGACTAGCGGGAGCTCCTACGAGCAGTACTTC. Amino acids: CASSIGTSGSSYEQYF.

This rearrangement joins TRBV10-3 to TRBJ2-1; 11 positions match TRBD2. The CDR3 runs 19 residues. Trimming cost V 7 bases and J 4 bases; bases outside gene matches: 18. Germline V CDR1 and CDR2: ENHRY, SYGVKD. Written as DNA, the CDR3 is TGTGCCATCACCGTCGGCCCCTCAACTAGCGGGGGCGGGTACAATGAGCAGTTCTTC. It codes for CAITVGPSTSGGGYNEQFF.

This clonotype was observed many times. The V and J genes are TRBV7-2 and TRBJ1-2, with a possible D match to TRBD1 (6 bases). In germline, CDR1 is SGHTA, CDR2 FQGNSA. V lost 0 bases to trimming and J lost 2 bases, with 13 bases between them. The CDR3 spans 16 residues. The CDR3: CASSLAQGTVNYGYTF. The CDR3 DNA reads TGTGCCAGCAGCTTAGCCCAGGGGACCGTAAACTATGGCTACACCTTC.

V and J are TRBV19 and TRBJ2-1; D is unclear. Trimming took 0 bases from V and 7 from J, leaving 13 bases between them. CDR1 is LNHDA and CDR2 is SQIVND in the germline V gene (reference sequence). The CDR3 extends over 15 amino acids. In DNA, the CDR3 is TGTGCCAGTAGTATAGATTTACGAGCATGGAATGAGCAGTTCTTC. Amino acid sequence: CASSIDLRAWNEQFF.

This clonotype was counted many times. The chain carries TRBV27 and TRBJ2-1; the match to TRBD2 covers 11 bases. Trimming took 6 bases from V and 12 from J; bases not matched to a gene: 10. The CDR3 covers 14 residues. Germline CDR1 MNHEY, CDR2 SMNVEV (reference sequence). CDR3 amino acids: CASSPLLAGGPQFF. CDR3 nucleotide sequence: TGTGCCAGCAGCCCCCTCTTAGCGGGAGGGCCGCAGTTCTTC.

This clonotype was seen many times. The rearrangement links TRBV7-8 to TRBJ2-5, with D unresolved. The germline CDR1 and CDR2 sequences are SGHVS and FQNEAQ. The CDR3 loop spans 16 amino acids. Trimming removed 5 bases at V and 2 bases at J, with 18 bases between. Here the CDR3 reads CASSPPVRHKQETQYF. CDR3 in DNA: TGTGCCAGCAGCCCACCCGTTCGACATAAGCAAGAGACCCAGTACTTC.

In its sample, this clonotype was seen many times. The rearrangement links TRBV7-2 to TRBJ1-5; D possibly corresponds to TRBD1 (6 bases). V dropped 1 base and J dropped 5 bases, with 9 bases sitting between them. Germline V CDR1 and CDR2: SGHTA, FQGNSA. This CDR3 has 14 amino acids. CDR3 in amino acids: CASSLERGHQPQHF. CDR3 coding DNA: TGTGCCAGCAGCTTAGAACGGGGGCATCAGCCCCAGCATTTT.